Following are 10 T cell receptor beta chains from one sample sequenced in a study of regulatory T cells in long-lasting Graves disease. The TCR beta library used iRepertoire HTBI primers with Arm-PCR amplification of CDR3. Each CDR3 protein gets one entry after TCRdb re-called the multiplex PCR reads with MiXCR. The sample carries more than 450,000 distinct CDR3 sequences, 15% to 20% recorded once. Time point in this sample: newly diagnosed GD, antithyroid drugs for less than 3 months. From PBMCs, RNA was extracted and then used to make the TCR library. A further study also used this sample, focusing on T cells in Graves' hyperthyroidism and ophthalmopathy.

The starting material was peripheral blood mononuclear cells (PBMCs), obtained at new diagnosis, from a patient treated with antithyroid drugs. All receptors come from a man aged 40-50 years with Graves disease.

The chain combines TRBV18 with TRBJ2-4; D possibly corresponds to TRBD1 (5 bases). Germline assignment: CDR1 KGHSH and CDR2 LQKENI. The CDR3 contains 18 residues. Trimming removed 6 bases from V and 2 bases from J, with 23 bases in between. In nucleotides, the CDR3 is TGTGCCAGCTCGCGGATGATGGCAGGGTCGGGTCCCAAAAACATTCAGTACTTC. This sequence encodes CASSRMMAGSGPKNIQYF. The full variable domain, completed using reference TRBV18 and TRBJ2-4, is NAGVMQNPRHLVRRRGQEARLRCSPMKGHSHVYWYRQLPEEGLKFMVYLQKENIIDESGMPKERFSAEFPKEGPSILRIQQVVRGDSAAYFCASSRMMAGSGPKNIQYFGAGTRLSVL.

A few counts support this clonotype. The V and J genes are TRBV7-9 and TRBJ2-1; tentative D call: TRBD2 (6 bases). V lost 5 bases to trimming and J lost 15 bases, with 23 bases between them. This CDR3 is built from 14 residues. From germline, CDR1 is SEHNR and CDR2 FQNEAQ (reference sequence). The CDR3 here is CASSHDTGTPARFF. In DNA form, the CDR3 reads TGTGCCAGCAGCCATGACACCGGGACTCCTGCGCGGTTCTTC.

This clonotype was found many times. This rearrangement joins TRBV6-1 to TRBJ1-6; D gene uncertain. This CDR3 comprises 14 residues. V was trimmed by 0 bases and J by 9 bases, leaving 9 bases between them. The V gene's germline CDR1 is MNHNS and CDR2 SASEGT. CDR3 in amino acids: CASSEANLSSPLHF. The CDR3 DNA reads TGTGCCAGCAGTGAAGCAAACCTATCTTCACCCCTCCACTTT.

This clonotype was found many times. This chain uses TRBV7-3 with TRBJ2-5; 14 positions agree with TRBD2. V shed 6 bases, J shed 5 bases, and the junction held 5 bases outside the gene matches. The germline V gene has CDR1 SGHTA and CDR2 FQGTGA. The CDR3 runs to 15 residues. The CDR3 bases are TGTGCCAGCAGGCGGACTAGCGGGAGGACGGAGACCCAGTACTTC. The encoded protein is CASRRTSGRTETQYF.

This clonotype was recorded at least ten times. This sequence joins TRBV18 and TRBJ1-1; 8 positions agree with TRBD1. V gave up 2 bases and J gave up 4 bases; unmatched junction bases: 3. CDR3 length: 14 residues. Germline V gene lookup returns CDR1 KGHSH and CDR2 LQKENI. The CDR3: CASSPNTGGTEAFF. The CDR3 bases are TGTGCCAGCTCACCAAATACAGGGGGCACTGAAGCTTTCTTT.

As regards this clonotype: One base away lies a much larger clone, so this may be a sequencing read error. CDR3 DNA sequence: TGTGCCAGCAGGACAGGGTCCTCCCACGAGCAGTACTTC. This sequence encodes CASRTGSSHEQYF. The V call is TRBV12-3 or TRBV12-4, the J call TRBJ2-7, with TRBD1 matching 7 bases. The CDR3 is 13 residues long.

The CDR3 DNA is TGTGCCAGTAGTATCTGGGACAGGGACCATGAGCAGTTCTTC. It encodes CASSIWDRDHEQFF. The rearrangement joins TRBV19 to TRBJ2-1; 9 nucleotides match TRBD1. CDR1 and CDR2 (germline): LNHDA, SQIVND (reference sequence). The CDR3 has 14 residues. V was clipped by 3 bases and J by 8 bases; unmatched bases: 5.

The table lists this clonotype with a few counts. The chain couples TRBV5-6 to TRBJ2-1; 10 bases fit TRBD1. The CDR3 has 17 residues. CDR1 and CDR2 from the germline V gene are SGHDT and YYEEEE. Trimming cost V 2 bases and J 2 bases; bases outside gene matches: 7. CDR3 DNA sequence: TGTGCCAGCAGCTTCCTCTCCGGGACAGGGGCCTACAATGAGCAGTTCTTC. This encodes CASSFLSGTGAYNEQFF.

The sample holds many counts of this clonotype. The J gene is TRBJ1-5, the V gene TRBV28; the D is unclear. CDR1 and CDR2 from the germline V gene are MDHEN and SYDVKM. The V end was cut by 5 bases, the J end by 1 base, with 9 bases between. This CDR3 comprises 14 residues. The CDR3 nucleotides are TGTGCCAGCAGTCCTGACACCAGCAATCAGCCCCAGCATTTT. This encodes CASSPDTSNQPQHF.

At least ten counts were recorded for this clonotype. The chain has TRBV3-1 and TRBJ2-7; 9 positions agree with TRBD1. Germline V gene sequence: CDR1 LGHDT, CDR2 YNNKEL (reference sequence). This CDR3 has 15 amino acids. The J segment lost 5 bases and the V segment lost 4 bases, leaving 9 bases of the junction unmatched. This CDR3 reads CASSLTGTGSHEQYF. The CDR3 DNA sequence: TGTGCCAGCAGCCTGACCGGGACAGGGTCCCACGAGCAGTACTTC.